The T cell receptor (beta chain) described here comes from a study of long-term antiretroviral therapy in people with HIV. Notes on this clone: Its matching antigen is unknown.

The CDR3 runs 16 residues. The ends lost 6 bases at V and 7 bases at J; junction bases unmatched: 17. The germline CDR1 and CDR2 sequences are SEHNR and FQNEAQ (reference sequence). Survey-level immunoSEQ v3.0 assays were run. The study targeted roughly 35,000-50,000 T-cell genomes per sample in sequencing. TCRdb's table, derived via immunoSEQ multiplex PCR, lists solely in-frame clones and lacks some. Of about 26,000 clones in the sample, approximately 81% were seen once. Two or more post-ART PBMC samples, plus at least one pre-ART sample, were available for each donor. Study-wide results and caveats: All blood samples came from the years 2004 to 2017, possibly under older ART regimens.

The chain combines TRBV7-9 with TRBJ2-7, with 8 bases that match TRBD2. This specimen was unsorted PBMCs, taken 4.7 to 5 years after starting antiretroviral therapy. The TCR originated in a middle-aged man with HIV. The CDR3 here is CASSQQGGGPLGEQYF. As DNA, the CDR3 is TGTGCCAGCAGTCAACAGGGCGGGGGGCCCCTTGGGGAGCAGTACTTC.